These T cell receptor beta chains were read from a single sample in a study of cytomegalovirus exposure and HLA in healthy donors. The table came from immunoSEQ multiplex PCR; TCRdb's copy has only in-frame clones and leaves some out. The sample shows 150,000 to 200,000 clones, about 82% of them seen only once. Sequenced sample: PBMCs. The receptors derive from a woman aged 18-29 years in good health and CMV-seronegative. Each CDR3 is given with its conserved first and last residue. The order of the fields is V gene, clone size, J gene, D gene, CDR3 DNA, CDR3 protein. D genes are given only for firm matches. A clone size is listed for some rows: how often the clone was seen (once, few, many), or a class if it is expanded.

TRBV9	once	TRBJ2-3	NA	TGTGCCAGCAGCGCCTTGAGTGGGAGTCAGGATACGCAGTATTTT	CASSALSGSQDTQYF
TRBV10-2	NA	TRBJ1-1	TRBD1	TGCGCCAGCAGTGGGGCAGGGGGTGAAGCTTTCTTT	CASSGAGGEAFF
TRBV5-6	NA	TRBJ2-7	NA	TGTGCCAGCAGCTTGGGTTCTTTACACTACGAGCAGTACTTC	CASSLGSLHYEQYF
TRBV19	NA	TRBJ2-1	NA	TGTGCCAGTAGTATAAAAGGGTTGTCCTCGGGGAGGAATGAGCAGTTCTTC	CASSIKGLSSGRNEQFF
TRBV4-2	NA	TRBJ2-5	NA	TGTGCCAGCAGCCAAGAAGGGGGGACCCAGTACTTC	CASSQEGGTQYF
TRBV19	NA	TRBJ1-2	NA	TGTGCCAGTACCACATCCAGGACAGCCTTCTATGGCTACACCTTC	CASTTSRTAFYGYTF
TRBV6-5	NA	TRBJ2-3	NA	TGTGCCAGCAGTTTAGGTGGGCAGGGTTCTAATACGCAGTATTTT	CASSLGGQGSNTQYF
TRBV7-3	NA	TRBJ2-2	TRBD2	TGTGCCAGCAGCTTGACAGCGGGGGTGAACGGGGAGCTGTTTTTT	CASSLTAGVNGELFF
TRBV5-6	NA	TRBJ2-2	NA	TGTGCCAGCAGCTTGGCAGGAAGGTTCCCCACCGGGGAGCTGTTTTTT	CASSLAGRFPTGELFF
TRBV2	once	TRBJ2-1	NA	TGTGCCAGCAGTGATGGGGGGGCTTGGTCCGGAGACCCACAGAATGAGCAGTTCTTC	CASSDGGAWSGDPQNEQFF
TRBV2	few	TRBJ1-2	TRBD1	TGTGCCAGCAGAGTACCGGGACAGCACTATGGCTACACCTTC	CASRVPGQHYGYTF